This T cell receptor (beta chain) was observed in a study of blood T cells in healthy people across ages (dated by TCRdb to the mid-2010s). Notes on the research overall: In model experiments, roughly one uniquely barcoded TCR beta cDNA molecule per two T cells was captured by template switching. Age-related changes in TCR beta repertoire diversity were measured in the study by deep sequencing normalized with unique cDNA molecular identifiers. The donors were divided into four age groups: young (average around 15 years), middle-aged (approximately 41), aged (about 56) and long-lived (82). To avoid experimental bias, donors of different ages were randomly spread across the sequencing lanes. Two additional independent replicas of 1 million unique cDNA reads from the same blood draw were analyzed for two donors (one aged 18 to 30 and one aged 80 or older).

Of note for this clonotype: The antigen it recognizes is unknown. The sample holds no much larger clone one base away, and base qualities are not on file.

CDR1 and CDR2 are drawn from the germline V gene: SGHTA, FQGNSA. The CDR3 starts with the cysteine, ends with the phenylalanine, and has 14 residues. Only the CDR3 part of the read is kept: 42 bases, read in frame from the first base. V loses 2 bases at its end and J loses 6 bases; junction bases beyond the gene matches: 5. The roughly 39 donors, aged about 6 to 95 years, were systemically healthy Caucasian individuals from Russia. Each donor gave about 9.2 milliliters of peripheral blood, drawn into EDTA-treated Vacutainer tubes. Ficoll-Paque density-gradient centrifugation was used to isolate PBMCs, with at least 6 million obtained per sample. Trizol reagent was used to extract total RNA from the PBMCs, yielding at least 5 micrograms per sample. For every donor, flow cytometry on a PBMC aliquot measured the percentage of naive CD45RAhigh/CD27high T cells. Library preparation used 5' RACE. Instrument used: Illumina HiSeq 2500. A second PCR of about 7 to 12 cycles was run with a J-beta primer mix and a sample-barcoded 5' primer. A template-switch 5' adaptor carrying 12 random nucleotides introduced a unique molecular identifier onto each TCR beta cDNA molecule. Each sample yielded at least 2.5 million CDR3-containing paired-end reads. First-strand cDNA synthesis was performed from all RNA using the Mint cDNA synthesis kit, with priming by a TRBC-specific oligonucleotide. Following uracil-DNA glycosylase treatment, all cDNA underwent a first 18-cycle PCR with the universal primers M1SS and BC2_uni_R. As for the authors' bioinformatics: For normalization, 1 million high-quality reads were randomly selected from each sample, with every read carrying a distinct molecular identifier. Reads sharing molecular identifiers were discarded rather than binned into consensus sequences. MiTCR, run with a Q25 quality threshold and the strictest error-elimination algorithm, handled CDR3 identification, clonotype clustering and error correction. A nonparametric unseen species model using Euler transformation provided a lower-bound estimate of total TCR beta diversity. Using fastp at Q25 and MiXCR, TCRdb reprocessed the public reads and kept productive beta chains. For every CDR3 protein sequence, its rows merge into one entry that carries the most common genes and DNA. The V and J calls reflect TCRdb's pipeline rather than the authors' work. The sample table contains some 670,000 distinct CDR3 sequences; only one count was recorded for over 40% of them. The ten largest account for roughly 14% of the sample.

Overall results and qualifications from the work: Estimates of total diversity from one million sequenced T cells were regarded as lower bounds and underestimates. Observed TCR beta diversity per million T cells fell roughly linearly with age, and a significant reduction was already apparent by age roughly 41. Conclusive comparison of naive and antigen-experienced compartments was prevented by the profiling of bulk unsorted PBMCs. There was a strong correlation between observed TCR beta diversity and the percentage of naive T cells measured by flow cytometry. Because the CMV infection status of the donors was unknown, age-related changes in expanded clonotypes may potentially have been confounded. The long-lived group showed more naive CD4+ T cells, fewer expanded clones and increased TCR diversity than the aged group, suggesting age selection.

The sequence was obtained from an elderly woman in good health. The sequencing input was blood. The chain links TRBV7-2 with TRBJ2-3, with 7 middle bases fitting TRBD2. In nucleotides, the sequence is TGTGCCAGCAGCTTAAGACTAGCATCTGATACGCAGTATTTT. This encodes CASSLRLASDTQYF.